This T cell receptor (beta chain) was profiled in a study of blood T cell repertoires in COVID-19. Overall study: From T cells, B-cell-depleted T cells, or PBMCs came the material, which was cDNA or gDNA.

The CDR3 spans 13 residues. The V gene lost 2 bases and the J gene lost 4 bases, with 6 bases spanning the gap. CDR1 is SNHLY, CDR2 FYNNEI, per germline. The sample holds one count of this clone. Original handling: By means of reference gene primer amplification, nucleated cell counts were estimated. Assay: immunoSEQ multiplex PCR; the TCRdb copy retains only in-frame clones and omits some. The V and J calls and clone size are taken from that table; D and trimming were inferred from the DNA. Of fewer than 300,000 clones in the sample, around three quarters were seen once. This TCR came from a woman at least 80 years old with acute or convalescent COVID-19. Specimen: peripheral blood. The chain uses TRBV2 and TRBJ2-1; D ambiguous. The CDR3 sequence: CASSELPYNEQFF. The CDR3 region has the DNA TGTGCCAGCAGTGAACTCCCTTACAATGAGCAGTTCTTC.